These 24 T cell receptor beta chains were sequenced from one sample in a study of T cells in Graves' hyperthyroidism and ophthalmopathy (dated by TCRdb to the late 2010s). Library preparation used multiplex PCR. Instrument used: Illumina HiSeq 2000. The TCR beta CDR3 regions were amplified from the RNA transcripts. For the first round of RT-PCR on the TCR CDR3, the HTBI primer set was used together with the Qiagen OneStep RT-PCR kit. The raw public reads went through TCRdb reprocessing: fastp at Q25, MiXCR clone calling, in-frame beta chains kept. Merged by CDR3 protein, the rows form single entries marked with the most common genes and DNA. The sample contains 700,000 to 950,000 distinct CDR3 sequences, roughly 32% of them found a single time. The biggest ten clones account for roughly 30% of the sample. Sequencing was performed on blood. The receptors come from a woman in her thirties or forties with Graves' hyperthyroidism.

This clonotype is a singleton in its sample. This sequence joins TRBV10-3 and TRBJ1-2; D is ambiguous. The germline CDR1 and CDR2 sequences are ENHRY and SYGVKD. Trimming cost V 10 bases and J 2 bases, with 17 bases left between them. The length of the CDR3 is 14 residues. As DNA, the CDR3 is TGTGCCAGGAAGACCCAAGGTTGGAACTATGGCTACACCTTC. Protein: CARKTQGWNYGYTF.

This chain connects TRBV9 to TRBJ1-2; 9 positions match TRBD1. CDR1 SGDLS and CDR2 YYNGEE come from the germline V gene. The V gene end was trimmed by 6 bases and the J gene end by 2 bases; junction bases not matched to a gene: 2. The CDR3 consists of 13 residues. In DNA, the CDR3 is TGTGCCAGCAACACAGGGGGCAACTATGGCTACACCTTC. Translating it yields CASNTGGNYGYTF.

The rearrangement links TRBV5-4 to TRBJ2-5; 9 bases are shared with TRBD1. V shed 2 bases and J 5 bases; nucleotides not matched to a gene: 4. This CDR3 contains 14 residues. Germline V CDR1 and CDR2: SGHNT, YYREEE (reference sequence). The CDR3 DNA follows: TGTGCCAGCAGCTTCAGGACAGGGGACGAGACCCAGTACTTC. This codes for CASSFRTGDETQYF.

Comments on this clonotype: The junction shows a germline mismatch at one end, possibly a read error. The CDR3 DNA follows: TGTGCCAGCAGCCGAGAGGACAGGGTCCGGGAGCAGTACTTC. It is translated as CASSREDRVREQYF. V gene TRBV5-1 combines with J gene TRBJ2-7, with 8 positions matching TRBD1. The germline CDR1 and CDR2 sequences are SGHRS and YFSETQ. The CDR3 is 14 amino acids. The complete variable domain, with remaining parts taken from reference TRBV5-1 and TRBJ2-7, reads KAGVTQTPRYLIKTRGQQVTLSCSPISGHRSVSWYQQTPGQGLQFLFEYFSETQRNKGNFPGRFSGRQFSNSRSEMNVSTLELGDSALYLCASSREDRVREQYFGPGTRLTVT.

In the case of this clonotype: This clone may be a read error of a much larger clone one base away. This chain joins TRBV12-3 or TRBV12-4 and TRBJ2-7; no definite D call. CDR3 length: 13 amino acids. CDR3 protein: CASSEGTSYGQYF. The CDR3 DNA follows: TGTGCCAGCAGTGAAGGAACTTCCTACGGGCAGTACTTC.

This clonotype has more than one count but fewer than ten. The rearrangement links TRBV7-2 to TRBJ2-5, with 10 bases fitting TRBD1. V lost 5 bases to trimming and J lost 4 bases; unmatched junction nucleotides: 16. This CDR3 has 18 residues. CDR1 is SGHTA and CDR2 is FQGNSA in the germline V gene. The CDR3 region is CASSQDLADRGRRETQYF. The CDR3 DNA is TGTGCCAGCAGCCAAGACCTCGCAGACAGGGGGCGAAGAGAGACCCAGTACTTC.

The sample holds a few counts of this clonotype. The DNA of the CDR3 is TGTGCCAGCACTCCGACAGGGCCAGTAAGCAATCAGCCCCAGCATTTT. Residues: CASTPTGPVSNQPQHF. This chain connects TRBV6-6 to TRBJ1-5; 7 bases are a match to TRBD1. This CDR3 has 16 amino acids. With 7 bases clipped from V and 1 base from J, the junction kept 10 bases outside the gene matches. The germline CDR1 and CDR2 sequences are MNHNY and SVGAGI (reference sequence).

V usage is TRBV28 and J usage is TRBJ1-6; TRBD1 is a possible D gene (5 bases). V shed 5 bases and J shed 6 bases, with 23 bases lying between them. CDR1 and CDR2 (germline): MDHEN, SYDVKM. The CDR3 totals 18 residues. In DNA form, the CDR3 reads TGTGCCAGCAGTGGGGTAGGGGCCCCCTTCGACCCTAATTCACCCCTCCACTTT. Its protein is CASSGVGAPFDPNSPLHF.

This clonotype has a count of ten or more. This rearrangement joins TRBV7-9 to TRBJ2-6, with TRBD1 identical over 7 bases. Germline V lookup: CDR1 SEHNR, CDR2 FQNEAQ (reference sequence). The V segment lost 1 base and the J segment 2 bases; nucleotides outside the gene matches: 2. The CDR3 contains 16 residues. CDR3 sequence: CASSLGTGAGANVLTF. The CDR3 DNA reads as TGTGCCAGCAGCTTAGGCACAGGGGCTGGGGCCAACGTCCTGACTTTC.

This chain links TRBV15 with TRBJ2-3, with TRBD2 identical over 9 bases. Trimming cost V 0 bases and J 2 bases; bases outside gene matches: 3. Looked up from germline, CDR1 is LNHNV and CDR2 is YYDKDF (reference sequence). CDR3 length equals 16 residues. CDR3 residues: CATSRDPSGDTDTQYF. CDR3 nucleotide sequence: TGTGCCACCAGCAGAGATCCTAGCGGGGACACAGATACGCAGTATTTT.

At least ten counts were recorded for this clonotype. The chain recombines TRBV29-1 with TRBJ2-2; TRBD1 agrees at 7 bases. The germline CDR1 and CDR2 sequences are SQVTM and ANQGSEA. Unmatched junction bases numbered 2, after V lost 4 bases and J lost 0 bases. The CDR3 extends over 14 amino acids. The CDR3 region is CSVGGQTNTGELFF. Written as DNA, the CDR3 is TGCAGCGTTGGGGGACAGACGAACACCGGGGAGCTGTTTTTT.

The chain links TRBV7-2 to TRBJ2-1; D uncertain. The germline V gene has CDR1 SGHTA and CDR2 FQGNSA. The CDR3 spans 13 residues. V lost 6 bases and J 3 bases, leaving 9 bases between the germline ends. The CDR3 loop is CASSRTDYNEQFF. The CDR3 DNA follows: TGTGCCAGCAGTAGAACAGACTACAATGAGCAGTTCTTC.

The V call is TRBV7-9, the J call TRBJ2-3; TRBD1 aligns across 7 bases. V lost 5 bases to trimming and J lost 6 bases; unmatched junction nucleotides: 5. From germline, CDR1 is SEHNR and CDR2 FQNEAQ (reference sequence). This CDR3 contains 13 residues. The DNA for the CDR3 is TGTGCCAGCAGCCTCGAACAGGGGGATACGCAGTATTTT. Its protein product is CASSLEQGDTQYF.

This clonotype was observed at least ten times. V usage is TRBV5-1 and J usage is TRBJ2-2, with D perhaps TRBD1 or TRBD2 (7 bases each). The V end was cut by 4 bases, the J end by 3 bases, with 16 bases between. This CDR3 is built from 16 residues. The germline CDR1 and CDR2 sequences are SGHRS and YFSETQ. The CDR3 DNA reads as TGCGCCAGCAGCCCCCGACAGGGAGGGGACACCGGGGAGCTGTTTTTT. Translated: CASSPRQGGDTGELFF.

This sequence joins TRBV7-2 and TRBJ2-2, with a possible D match to TRBD2 (6 bases). Germline loops: CDR1 SGHTA, CDR2 FQGNSA. CDR3 length equals 16 residues. With 5 bases removed from V and 1 base from J, the gap between germline ends came to 14 bases. CDR3 nucleotides: TGTGCCAGCAGCCGCCCGGGAGAGGAGAACACCGGGGAGCTGTTTTTT. This gives the protein CASSRPGEENTGELFF.

The chain carries TRBV7-9 and TRBJ2-7, with 10 bases that match TRBD1. Germline V gene sequence: CDR1 SEHNR, CDR2 FQNEAQ (reference sequence). This CDR3 spans 14 amino acids. V lost 4 bases and J lost 7; bases outside the gene matches: 7. For the CDR3, the DNA is TGTGCCAGCAGCTCCTTGACAGGGGGCAATGAGCAGTACTTC. As protein: CASSSLTGGNEQYF.

This clonotype was picked up one time. The gene calls are TRBV20-1 and TRBJ2-5; 7 positions match TRBD2. The CDR3 spans 15 residues. Germline CDR1 DFQATT, CDR2 SNEGSKA (reference sequence). J gave up 2 bases and V 6 bases, and 12 bases lay outside the gene matches. The CDR3 DNA reads TGCAGTGCACCCCGACCCAGCGGGGAACAAGAGACCCAGTACTTC. Protein product: CSAPRPSGEQETQYF.

This clonotype was observed a handful of times. The gene calls are TRBV19 and TRBJ2-2, with unresolved D. V was cut by 3 bases and J by 8 bases, with 4 bases left in between. Germline V gene data show CDR1 as LNHDA and CDR2 as SQIVND (reference sequence). CDR3 length equals 11 residues. This chain's CDR3 is CASSIGGELFF. CDR3 in DNA: TGTGCCAGTAGTATCGGTGGGGAGCTGTTTTTT.

This clonotype was picked up a small number of times. V usage is TRBV12-3 or TRBV12-4 and J usage is TRBJ2-7; a possible D gene is TRBD2 (7 bases). V was clipped by 4 bases and J by 5 bases, with 12 bases between them. The length of the CDR3 is 13 residues. Here the CDR3 DNA reads TGTGCCAGCAGTTCGGGGGGCTGGGACGAGCAGTACTTC. Protein product: CASSSGGWDEQYF.

The chain recombines TRBV7-8 with TRBJ2-5, with 9 bases that match TRBD1. V lost 4 bases, J lost 4 bases, and 10 bases stayed unmatched. This CDR3 has 16 residues. Germline V lookup: CDR1 SGHVS, CDR2 FQNEAQ. The CDR3 nucleotides are TGTGCCAGCAGCTCACTACAGGGGGCCGGTGGAGAGACCCAGTACTTC. Translation gives CASSSLQGAGGETQYF.

This clonotype was seen a few times. The V and J genes are TRBV19 and TRBJ1-5; D call uncertain. The CDR3 covers 14 residues. The V end was cut by 3 bases, the J end by 4 bases, with 10 bases between. Germline V CDR1 and CDR2: LNHDA, SQIVND (reference sequence). The chain's CDR3 is CASSIESPNQPQHF. In DNA form, the CDR3 reads TGTGCCAGTAGTATCGAATCGCCTAATCAGCCCCAGCATTTT.

The rearrangement joins TRBV29-1 to TRBJ2-1; 8 nucleotides match TRBD1. Unmatched junction bases numbered 11, after V lost 6 bases and J lost 10 bases. The germline gives CDR1 SQVTM, CDR2 ANQGSEA. The CDR3 runs 13 residues. In DNA form, the CDR3 reads TGCAGCGTCAACAGATGGACAGGGCGAGAGCAGTTCTTC. Translation: CSVNRWTGREQFF.

This clonotype came up a few times. The genes are TRBV13 and TRBJ2-7; 11 bases fit TRBD2. CDR3 size: 17 residues. CDR1 and CDR2 (germline): PRHDT, FYEKMQ (reference sequence). The trim removed 1 base at V and 5 bases at J, leaving 10 bases unmatched. Here the CDR3 reads CASSLVGGSGRADEQYF. CDR3 in DNA: TGTGCCAGCAGCTTAGTTGGTGGTAGCGGGAGGGCGGACGAGCAGTACTTC.

The rearrangement uses TRBV6-6 and TRBJ2-7; TRBD2 agrees at 11 bases. The trim removed 4 bases at V and 4 bases at J, leaving 15 bases unmatched. Germline V gives CDR1 MNHNY, CDR2 SVGAGI (reference sequence). The CDR3 has 18 residues. The DNA of the CDR3 is TGTGCCAGCAGTTTCGCCACCGGGACTAGCGGCAGAGGGTACGAGCAGTACTTC. Translating it yields CASSFATGTSGRGYEQYF.